These 30 T cell receptor beta chains were sequenced from one sample in a study of CD8+ T cells in alopecia areata. Treatment meaning: oral pan-JAK inhibitor, 5-10 mg twice daily. Reverse transcribed after extraction, RNA yielded cDNA as the sequencing template. The protocol was immunoSEQ multiplex PCR, while the TCRdb copy is restricted to in-frame clones and leaves out a portion. This sample has about 110,000 clones, with roughly 55% found just once. The sample consisted of CD8+ T cells sorted from blood, taken at week 24, from a patient treated with tofacitinib. The receptors derive from a human donor with alopecia areata.

This chain links TRBV13 with TRBJ2-1; D tentatively reads TRBD1 or TRBD2 (5 bases each). Trimming took 2 bases from V and 10 from J, leaving 15 bases between them. The V gene's germline CDR1 is PRHDT and CDR2 FYEKMQ (reference sequence). CDR3 length equals 14 residues. The DNA of the CDR3 is TGTGCCAGCAGCTTACCGGAGGAAGGGGACGAGCAGTTCTTC. Translation: CASSLPEEGDEQFF.

This rearrangement joins TRBV4-1 to TRBJ2-3; D is perhaps TRBD2 (6 bases). Trimming pared 2 bases from V and 2 bases from J, leaving 11 bases between. The CDR3 extends over 15 amino acids. Germline V gene lookup returns CDR1 MGHRA and CDR2 YSYEKL. CDR3 bases: TGCGCCAGCAGCCAACTCGGGGGAGACACAGATACGCAGTATTTT. This translates into CASSQLGGDTDTQYF.

V and J are TRBV10-3 and TRBJ1-3; D gene uncertain. Trimming cost V 10 bases and J 1 base, with 11 bases left between them. CDR1 is ENHRY, CDR2 SYGVKD, per germline. This CDR3 comprises 13 residues. CDR3 residues: CASTEGSGNTIYF. CDR3 in DNA: TGTGCCAGTACCGAGGGATCTGGAAACACCATATATTTT.

This clone was detected once. This chain connects TRBV13 to TRBJ2-2, with unresolved D. Germline loops: CDR1 PRHDT, CDR2 FYEKMQ (reference sequence). The ends were cut back, 0 bases at V and 6 bases at J, with 5 bases in the middle. The CDR3 totals 13 residues. CDR3 amino acids: CASSLGAPGELFF. CDR3 in DNA: TGTGCCAGCAGCTTAGGAGCTCCCGGGGAGCTGTTTTTT.

The sample holds a few counts of this clone. The chain is built from TRBV5-4 and TRBJ2-5, with TRBD2 as a possible D gene (7 bases). This CDR3 spans 15 amino acids. Trimming shortened V by 3 bases and J by 5 bases, and 17 bases separated the two germline ends. Germline CDR1 reads SGHNT; CDR2 reads YYREEE (reference sequence). The CDR3 reads CASSSGVGGPETQYF. As DNA, the CDR3 is TGTGCCAGCAGCTCTGGGGTGGGGGGGCCTGAGACCCAGTACTTC.

This chain links TRBV7-3 with TRBJ2-7; 7 positions agree with TRBD2. J gave up 2 bases and V 5 bases, and 9 bases lay outside the gene matches. The CDR3 is 15 amino acids. The germline gives CDR1 SGHTA, CDR2 FQGTGA. This CDR3 is CASSQHPGGPYEQYF. The DNA for the CDR3 is TGTGCCAGCAGCCAACACCCGGGGGGACCCTACGAGCAGTACTTC. The variable domain in full, completed from reference TRBV7-3 and TRBJ2-7, reads GAGVSQTPSNKVTEKGKYVELRCDPISGHTALYWYRQSLGQGPEFLIYFQGTGAADDSGLPNDRFFAVRPEGSVSTLKIQRTERGDSAVYLCASSQHPGGPYEQYFGPGTRLTVT.

This clone was seen a single time. This chain connects TRBV10-3 to TRBJ1-2; D gene uncertain. The V gene lost 0 bases and the J gene lost 0 bases, with 5 bases spanning the gap. Per germline, CDR1 ENHRY and CDR2 SYGVKD. This CDR3 is 14 amino acids long. CDR3 in DNA: TGTGCCATCAGTGAGTCCACAGCTAACTATGGCTACACCTTC. The encoded protein is CAISESTANYGYTF.

The chain has TRBV27 and TRBJ1-1, with unresolved D. Germline V gene data show CDR1 as MNHEY and CDR2 as SMNVEV (reference sequence). The CDR3 loop spans 14 amino acids. Trimming left V 5 bases short and J 3 bases short, with 13 bases between. The CDR3 sequence is CASSPREPDTEAFF. The CDR3 DNA sequence: TGTGCCAGCAGTCCGAGGGAGCCAGACACTGAAGCTTTCTTT.

This clone has a handful of counts. The chain is built from TRBV5-4 and TRBJ2-1; TRBD2 matches 11 bases. Germline values: CDR1 SGHNT, CDR2 YYREEE (reference sequence). The CDR3 is 15 residues long. Trimming cost V 4 bases and J 9 bases; bases outside gene matches: 9. CDR3 coding DNA: TGTGCCAGCAGCCTAGCTAGCGGGGGGCGAGGTGAGCAGTTCTTC. Residues: CASSLASGGRGEQFF.

V is TRBV1 and J is TRBJ1-1; TRBD1 reflects the table's D call only, with no check against the DNA. TRBV1 counts as a pseudogene. There are 18 residues in the CDR3. In DNA form, the CDR3 reads TGCACCAGCAGCCAAGAACGGTTATTCCAGGGGTACGGGGCTGAAGCTTTCTTT. Translated, it gives CTSSQERLFQGYGAEAFF.

This clone was detected only a few times. The chain uses TRBV7-8 and TRBJ2-7; TRBD2 matches at 8 bases. The germline V gene has CDR1 SGHVS and CDR2 FQNEAQ. V was clipped by 5 bases and J by 2 bases; unmatched bases: 11. The CDR3 runs to 16 residues. CDR3 sequence: CASSPYPGTSPYEQYF. CDR3 DNA: TGTGCCAGCAGCCCTTACCCCGGGACTAGTCCCTACGAGCAGTACTTC. Using reference TRBV7-8 and TRBJ2-7 for the parts outside the CDR3, the full variable domain is GAGVSQSPRYKVAKRGQDVALRCDPISGHVSLFWYQQALGQGPEFLTYFQNEAQLDKSGLPSDRFFAERPEGSVSTLKIQRTQQEDSAVYLCASSPYPGTSPYEQYFGPGTRLTVT.

This chain uses TRBV7-2 with TRBJ2-3, with a tentative D call TRBD1 (6 bases). V shed 5 bases and J shed 4 bases, with 16 bases lying between them. Germline V CDR1 and CDR2: SGHTA, FQGNSA. CDR3 length: 15 residues. The CDR3 sequence is CASSLKGRGADTQYF. CDR3 nucleotides: TGTGCCAGCAGCCTAAAGGGCAGGGGTGCAGATACGCAGTATTTT.

V gene TRBV6-5 combines with J gene TRBJ2-2, with D perhaps TRBD2 (5 bases). Germline V gives CDR1 MNHEY, CDR2 SVGAGI. The V end was cut by 5 bases, the J end by 5 bases, with 15 bases between. This CDR3 region has 15 residues. The CDR3 DNA sequence: TGTGCCAGCAGTCCGGGGTCTTACTCTACCGGGGAGCTGTTTTTT. Translating gives CASSPGSYSTGELFF.

In its sample, this clone was seen a few times. Here the CDR3 DNA reads TGCGCCAGCAGCTCTTCCCACTTGATGGACAGGGGAAACATTCAGTACTTC. Protein: CASSSSHLMDRGNIQYF. The chain recombines TRBV5-1 with TRBJ2-4; 9 positions agree with TRBD1. V lost 3 bases, J lost 6 bases, and 13 bases stayed unmatched. The length of the CDR3 is 17 residues. CDR1 is SGHRS, CDR2 YFSETQ, per germline.

The chain employs TRBV18 and TRBJ1-1; 7 bases are a match to TRBD1. The CDR3 contains 13 residues. The V gene end was trimmed by 9 bases and the J gene end by 1 base; junction bases not matched to a gene: 5. Germline loops: CDR1 KGHSH, CDR2 LQKENI. The chain's CDR3 is CASRGGPNTEAFF. The CDR3 DNA is TGTGCCAGTCGAGGGGGCCCGAACACTGAAGCTTTCTTT.

Worth noting for this clone: Other DNA sequences of this sample code for an identical CDR3. J is TRBJ1-5 and V is TRBV5-1; D uncertain. V dropped 2 bases and J dropped 2 bases, with 8 bases sitting between them. CDR1 and CDR2 (germline): SGHRS, YFSETQ. The CDR3 runs 14 residues. The CDR3 region is CASSFEGGNQPQHF. In DNA, the CDR3 is TGCGCCAGCAGCTTTGAGGGAGGCAATCAGCCCCAGCATTTT.

The chain has TRBV5-6 and TRBJ2-1, with 8 bases fitting TRBD1. Germline loops: CDR1 SGHDT, CDR2 YYEEEE. The CDR3 has 15 amino acids. V lost 6 bases to trimming and J lost 7 bases; unmatched junction nucleotides: 12. Here the CDR3 reads CASTQQGVHGNEQFF. The CDR3 DNA reads as TGTGCCAGCACCCAACAGGGGGTGCATGGAAATGAGCAGTTCTTC.

This clone was observed a few times. CDR3 loop: CASSPHKGLVETQYF. Here the CDR3 DNA reads TGTGCCAGCAGCCCTCATAAGGGTTTGGTTGAGACCCAGTACTTC. This rearrangement joins TRBV27 to TRBJ2-5; D ambiguous. V was pared by 6 bases and J by 5 bases, with 19 bases between. Germline V gene lookup returns CDR1 MNHEY and CDR2 SMNVEV (reference sequence). The CDR3 runs to 15 residues.

The gene calls are TRBV30 and TRBJ2-6; 10 positions agree with TRBD1. J gave up 1 base and V 4 bases, and 7 bases lay outside the gene matches. CDR1 and CDR2 from the germline V gene are GTSNPN and SVGIG (reference sequence). CDR3 size: 17 residues. The CDR3 DNA sequence: TGTGCCTGGACTGGAGGGGACAGGGGTTCTGGGGCCAACGTCCTGACTTTC. This codes for CAWTGGDRGSGANVLTF. Complete variable domain (other parts from reference TRBV30 and TRBJ2-6): SQTIHQWPATLVQPVGSPLSLECTVEGTSNPNLYWYRQAAGRGLQLLFYSVGIGQISSEVPQNLSASRPQDRQFILSSKKLLLSDSGFYLCAWTGGDRGSGANVLTFGAGSRLTVL.

The CDR3 loop is CASSAQGPPSGANVLTF. The CDR3 nucleotides are TGTGCCAGCAGTGCCCAGGGGCCCCCATCTGGGGCCAACGTCCTGACTTTC. The V gene is TRBV6-1, the J gene TRBJ2-6, with TRBD1 as a possible D gene (6 bases). Trimming shortened V by 4 bases and J by 1 base, and 14 bases separated the two germline ends. Germline V gives CDR1 MNHNS, CDR2 SASEGT. The CDR3 sequence is 17 residues long.

V usage is TRBV11-2 and J usage is TRBJ1-5; D gene ambiguous. Germline-derived CDR1 and CDR2 are SGHAT and FQNNGV. This CDR3 comprises 13 residues. With 4 bases removed from V and 7 bases from J, the gap between germline ends came to 11 bases. The CDR3 DNA sequence: TGTGCCAGCAGCTACGGGCCGCGGCAGCCCCAGCATTTT. It translates to CASSYGPRQPQHF.

The chain links TRBV7-6 to TRBJ2-1, with 11 positions matching TRBD2. Germline values: CDR1 SGHVS, CDR2 FNYEAQ. The CDR3 covers 17 residues. V was clipped by 1 base and J by 2 bases; unmatched bases: 4. CDR3 bases: TGTGCCAGCAGCTTAGGGACTAGCGGGCAAACCTACAATGAGCAGTTCTTC. It encodes CASSLGTSGQTYNEQFF.

V is TRBV9 and J is TRBJ2-1, with 8 nucleotides matching TRBD2. With 4 bases clipped from V and 7 bases from J, the junction kept 7 bases outside the gene matches. The CDR3 spans 14 residues. Germline CDR1 and CDR2: SGDLS and YYNGEE. The CDR3 loop reads CASSSLPGGNEQFF. CDR3 nucleotides: TGTGCCAGCAGCTCCCTACCGGGGGGGAATGAGCAGTTCTTC.

The chain joins TRBV10-3 to TRBJ2-2; TRBD1 might be the D (6 bases). This CDR3 has 15 residues. Trimming removed 11 bases at V and 0 bases at J, with 16 bases between. Germline lookup yields CDR1 ENHRY and CDR2 SYGVKD. In nucleotides, the CDR3 is TGTGCCTCAAACACTGCAGGGGCGAACACCGGGGAGCTGTTTTTT. It specifies CASNTAGANTGELFF.

The sample holds a few counts of this clone. This CDR3 is CASSQDGRDYEQYF. DNA of the CDR3: TGTGCCAGCAGCCAGGACGGGAGGGACTACGAGCAGTACTTC. The genes are TRBV5-4 and TRBJ2-7; the match to TRBD2 covers 8 bases. Looked up from germline, CDR1 is SGHNT and CDR2 is YYREEE (reference sequence). The V gene end was trimmed by 4 bases and the J gene end by 3 bases; junction bases not matched to a gene: 6. There are 14 residues in the CDR3.

The chain recombines TRBV12-5 with TRBJ1-4, with TRBD1 as a possible D gene (6 bases). This CDR3 has 16 residues. Trimming removed 2 bases at V and 6 bases at J, with 16 bases between. Germline CDR1 is LGHNT and CDR2 is FRNRAP. In DNA, the CDR3 is TGTGCTAGTGGTTTGAGTCGGGGGGGGCCCGATGAAAAACTGTTTTTT. This gives the protein CASGLSRGGPDEKLFF.

The gene calls are TRBV13 and TRBJ2-1; D may be TRBD1 (5 bases). Trimming stripped 1 base from V and 3 bases from J, with 10 bases between. The CDR3 runs 15 residues. Looked up from germline, CDR1 is PRHDT and CDR2 is FYEKMQ (reference sequence). This CDR3 reads CASSLVQGLYNEQFF. For the CDR3, the DNA is TGTGCCAGCAGCTTAGTGCAGGGTCTCTACAATGAGCAGTTCTTC.

The rearrangement joins TRBV4-1 to TRBJ2-1; 8 positions agree with TRBD1. Trimming took 3 bases from V and 4 from J; bases not matched to a gene: 2. Germline CDR1 and CDR2: MGHRA and YSYEKL. This CDR3 has 14 amino acids. The CDR3 spells CASSQGQVYNEQFF. For the CDR3, the DNA is TGCGCCAGCAGCCAGGGACAGGTATACAATGAGCAGTTCTTC.

The chain couples TRBV5-1 to TRBJ2-3; the match to TRBD1 covers 8 bases. Germline V gives CDR1 SGHRS, CDR2 YFSETQ. V gave up 5 bases and J gave up 5 bases; unmatched junction bases: 1. The CDR3 contains 12 residues. The CDR3 nucleotides read TGCGCCAGCAGGACAGGGGAAGATACGCAGTATTTT. This sequence encodes CASRTGEDTQYF. The full variable domain, completed using reference TRBV5-1 and TRBJ2-3, is KAGVTQTPRYLIKTRGQQVTLSCSPISGHRSVSWYQQTPGQGLQFLFEYFSETQRNKGNFPGRFSGRQFSNSRSEMNVSTLELGDSALYLCASRTGEDTQYFGPGTRLTVL.

In its sample, this clone was seen a few times. This sequence joins TRBV30 and TRBJ1-1; weak D call: TRBD1 (5 bases). Germline V CDR1 and CDR2: GTSNPN, SVGIG (reference sequence). The germline V and J ends were trimmed by 1 base and 0 bases, with 6 bases remaining between them. The CDR3 is 13 amino acids. CDR3 sequence: CAWSDRMNTEAFF. DNA for the CDR3: TGTGCCTGGAGTGACAGGATGAACACTGAAGCTTTCTTT.